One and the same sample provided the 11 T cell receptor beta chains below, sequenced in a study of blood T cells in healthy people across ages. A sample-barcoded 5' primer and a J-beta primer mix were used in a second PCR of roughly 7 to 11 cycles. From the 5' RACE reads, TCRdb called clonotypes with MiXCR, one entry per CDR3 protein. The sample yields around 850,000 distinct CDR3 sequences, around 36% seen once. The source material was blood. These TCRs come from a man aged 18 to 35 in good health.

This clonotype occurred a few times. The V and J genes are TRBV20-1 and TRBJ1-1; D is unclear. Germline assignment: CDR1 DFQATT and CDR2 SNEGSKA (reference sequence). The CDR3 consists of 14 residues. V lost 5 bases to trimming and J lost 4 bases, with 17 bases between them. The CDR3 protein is CSAPPGGRTTEAFF. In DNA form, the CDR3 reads TGCAGTGCTCCCCCGGGAGGGCGGACCACTGAAGCTTTCTTT.

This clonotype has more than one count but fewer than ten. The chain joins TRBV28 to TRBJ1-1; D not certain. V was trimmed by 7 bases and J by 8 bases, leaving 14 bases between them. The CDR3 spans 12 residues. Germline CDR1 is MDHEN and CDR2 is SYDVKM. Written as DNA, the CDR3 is TGTGCCAGCAATCAACTTCGGGAAGAAGCTTTCTTT. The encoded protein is CASNQLREEAFF.

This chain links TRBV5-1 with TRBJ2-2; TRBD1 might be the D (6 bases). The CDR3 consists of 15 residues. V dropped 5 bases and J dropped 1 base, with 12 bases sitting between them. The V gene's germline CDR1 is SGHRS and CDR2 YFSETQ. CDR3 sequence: CASRREQGNTGELFF. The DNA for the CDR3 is TGCGCCAGCAGAAGGGAACAGGGGAACACCGGGGAGCTGTTTTTT.

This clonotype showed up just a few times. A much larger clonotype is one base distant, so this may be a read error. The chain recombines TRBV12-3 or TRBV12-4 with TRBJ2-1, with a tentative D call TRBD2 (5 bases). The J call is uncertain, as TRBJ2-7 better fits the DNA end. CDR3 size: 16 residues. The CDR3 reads CASSPPGSSSYNEQYF. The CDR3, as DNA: TGTGCCAGCAGCCCCCCGGGGTCGAGCTCCTACAATGAGCAGTACTTC.

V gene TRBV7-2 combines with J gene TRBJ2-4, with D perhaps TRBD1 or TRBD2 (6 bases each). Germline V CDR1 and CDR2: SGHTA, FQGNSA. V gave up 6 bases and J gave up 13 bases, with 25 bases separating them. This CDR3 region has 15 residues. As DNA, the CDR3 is TGTGCCAGCAGGATAGGAGGGGGGTCCTACAATGAGCAGTACTTC. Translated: CASRIGGGSYNEQYF.

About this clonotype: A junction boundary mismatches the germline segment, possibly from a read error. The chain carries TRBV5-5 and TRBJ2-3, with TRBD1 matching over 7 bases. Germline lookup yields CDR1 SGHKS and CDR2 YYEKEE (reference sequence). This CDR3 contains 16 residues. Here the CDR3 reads CVSSSHRGRSTDTQYF. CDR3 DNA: TGTGTCAGCAGCTCCCACAGGGGAAGGTCAACAGATACGCAGTATTTT.

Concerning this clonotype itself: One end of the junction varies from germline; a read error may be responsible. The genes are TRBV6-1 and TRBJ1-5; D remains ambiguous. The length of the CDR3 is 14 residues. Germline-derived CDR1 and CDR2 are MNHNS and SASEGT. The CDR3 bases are TGTGCCAGCAGTGAAAGGCTAGGGAATCAGCCCCGGCATTTT. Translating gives CASSERLGNQPRHF.

The CDR3 spells CATSDFTRELSYEQYF. In DNA form, the CDR3 reads TGTGCCACCAGTGATTTTACCAGGGAGTTGTCCTACGAGCAGTACTTC. The chain recombines TRBV24-1 with TRBJ2-7; perhaps D is TRBD1 or TRBD2 (5 bases each). This CDR3 comprises 16 residues. Germline CDR1 is KGHDR and CDR2 is SFDVKD. V was shortened by 1 base and J by 1 base, with 13 bases between the two germline ends.

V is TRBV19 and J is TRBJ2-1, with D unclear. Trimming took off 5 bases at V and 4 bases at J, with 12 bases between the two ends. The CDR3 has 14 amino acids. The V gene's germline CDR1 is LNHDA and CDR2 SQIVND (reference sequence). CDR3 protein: CASSLNLGYNEQFF. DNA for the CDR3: TGTGCCAGTAGTCTGAACCTGGGATACAATGAGCAGTTCTTC.

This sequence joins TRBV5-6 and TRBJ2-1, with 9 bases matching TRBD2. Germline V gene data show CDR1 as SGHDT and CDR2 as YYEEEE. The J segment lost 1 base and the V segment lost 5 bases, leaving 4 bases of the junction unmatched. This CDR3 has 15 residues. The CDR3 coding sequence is TGTGCCAGCAGGCCGGGACTAGCTTCCTACAATGAGCAGTTCTTC. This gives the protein CASRPGLASYNEQFF.

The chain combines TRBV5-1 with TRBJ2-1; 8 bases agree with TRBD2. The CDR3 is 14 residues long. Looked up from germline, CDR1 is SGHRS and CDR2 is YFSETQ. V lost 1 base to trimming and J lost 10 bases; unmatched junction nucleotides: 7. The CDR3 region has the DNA TGCGCCAGCAGCTTGCGTGGTAGCGGGGCCGAGCAGTTCTTC. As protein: CASSLRGSGAEQFF.